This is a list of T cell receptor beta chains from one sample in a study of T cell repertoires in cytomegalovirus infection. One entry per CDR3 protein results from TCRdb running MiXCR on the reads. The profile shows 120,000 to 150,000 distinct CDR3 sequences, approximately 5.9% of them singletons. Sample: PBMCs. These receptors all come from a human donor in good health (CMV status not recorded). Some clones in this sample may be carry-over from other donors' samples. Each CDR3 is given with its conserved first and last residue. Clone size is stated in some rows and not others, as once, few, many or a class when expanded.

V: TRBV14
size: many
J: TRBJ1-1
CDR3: CASSRWWNTEAFF

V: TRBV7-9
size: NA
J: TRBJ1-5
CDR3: CASSTGNQPQHF

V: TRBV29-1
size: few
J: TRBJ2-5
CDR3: CSVGTSGGRQETQYF

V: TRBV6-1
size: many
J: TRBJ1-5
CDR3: CASRQEGAGNQPQHF

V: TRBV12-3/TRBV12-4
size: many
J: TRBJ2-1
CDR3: CASSLGRRGVLSSYNEQFF

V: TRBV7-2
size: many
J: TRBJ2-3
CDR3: CASSSRGMVGDTQYF

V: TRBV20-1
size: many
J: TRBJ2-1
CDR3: CSAEIAGGPHSYNEQFF

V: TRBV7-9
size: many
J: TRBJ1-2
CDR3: CASARQGDYGYTF

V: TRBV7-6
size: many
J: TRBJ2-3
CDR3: CASSQTVVAGALSTDTQYF

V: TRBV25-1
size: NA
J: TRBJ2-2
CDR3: CTSQGREGYTGELFF

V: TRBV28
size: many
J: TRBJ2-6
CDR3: CASSLRGPGANVLTF

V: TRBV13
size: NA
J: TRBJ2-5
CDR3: CASSFGGGQETQYF

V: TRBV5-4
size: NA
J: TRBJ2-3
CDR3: CASSSGAAGAAAQYF

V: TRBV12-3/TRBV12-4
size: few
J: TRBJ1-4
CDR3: CASSRRQGDEKLFF